What follows is one T cell receptor beta chain and its context. Its target is unknown. The germline CDR1 and CDR2 sequences are SGHRS and YFSETQ. The CDR3 has 14 residues. V shed 6 bases and J shed 4 bases, with 15 bases lying between them. Clones were read by immunoSEQ multiplex PCR, and TCRdb kept only the in-frame ones, dropping some. The sample consists of 100,000 to 150,000 clones, roughly 84% of them appearing once. This sample is drawn from a study of T cell responses to AZD1222 COVID-19 vaccine. Overall study results and limits: CD4 TCRs associated with vaccination spanned spike, dominating at 160-218 and 743-854. Spike-specific TCR breadth rose after two AZD1222 doses, and depth rose as well. Baseline seropositives among AZD1222 recipients totaled only five to seven.

This chain joins TRBV5-1 and TRBJ2-3, with TRBD2 as a possible D gene (6 bases). The receptor was derived from an adult in good health. The sample consisted of peripheral blood, taken on day 0 of AZD1222 vaccination. The CDR3 protein is CASKGAGGADTQYF. The DNA for the CDR3 is TGCGCCAGCAAGGGCGCCGGAGGGGCAGATACGCAGTATTTT.